This TCR beta chain was obtained from a study of cytomegalovirus exposure and HLA in healthy donors. Libraries were prepared by immunoSEQ multiplex PCR; TCRdb keeps only in-frame clonotypes and omits some of them. The top ten clones hold approximately 0.84% of a sample with roughly 350,000 clones, more than 80% of them seen once. The sample was PBMCs. The receptor comes from a woman under 30 in good health and CMV-seronegative.

CDR3 amino acids: CATSRDWAGGGETQYF. In DNA form, the CDR3 reads TGTGCCACCAGCAGAGATTGGGCGGGAGGAGGAGAGACCCAGTACTTC. The chain is built from TRBV15 and TRBJ2-5; 8 bases fit TRBD2. This CDR3 comprises 16 residues. Trimming cost V 0 bases and J 4 bases; bases outside gene matches: 7. CDR1 is LNHNV and CDR2 is YYDKDF in the germline V gene (reference sequence).